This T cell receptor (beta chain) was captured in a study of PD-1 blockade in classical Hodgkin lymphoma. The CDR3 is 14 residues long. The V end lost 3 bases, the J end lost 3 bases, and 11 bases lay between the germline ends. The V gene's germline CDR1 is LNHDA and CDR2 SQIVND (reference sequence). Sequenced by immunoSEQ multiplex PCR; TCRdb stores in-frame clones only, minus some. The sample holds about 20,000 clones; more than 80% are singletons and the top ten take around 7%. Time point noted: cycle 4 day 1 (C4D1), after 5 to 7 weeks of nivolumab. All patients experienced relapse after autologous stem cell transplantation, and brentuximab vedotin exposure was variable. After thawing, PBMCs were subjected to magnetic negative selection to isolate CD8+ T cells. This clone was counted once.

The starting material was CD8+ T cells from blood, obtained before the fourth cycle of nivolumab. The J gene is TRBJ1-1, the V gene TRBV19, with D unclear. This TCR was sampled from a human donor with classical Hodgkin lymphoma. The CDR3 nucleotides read TGTGCCAGTAGTATGGGATATGAGTACACTGAAGCTTTCTTT. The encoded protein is CASSMGYEYTEAFF.